This T cell receptor beta chain was sequenced during a study of control samples from healthy donors and cancer patients. Germline-derived CDR1 and CDR2 are MDHEN and SYDVKM. The V gene lost 7 bases and the J gene lost 2 bases, with 6 bases spanning the gap. The CDR3 loop spans 11 amino acids. Profiling relied on immunoSEQ multiplex PCR, and the TCRdb table lists in-frame clones only, not all of them. The table lists around 94,000 clones, 85% to 90% of them singletons. Sequenced: blood. This receptor was taken from a woman aged 50 to 65 in good health. The V call is TRBV28, the J call TRBJ2-7, with unresolved D. The CDR3 DNA follows: TGTGCCAGCACCAACCCCTACGAGCAGTACTTC. This sequence encodes CASTNPYEQYF.